The rows below give T cell receptor beta chains drawn from one sample of a study of early T cells in non-severe SARS-CoV-2 infection. One entry per CDR3 protein results from TCRdb running MiXCR on the 5' RACE reads. Among approximately 58,000 distinct CDR3 sequences listed, more than 10% were seen once. The material was whole blood, obtained at baseline. The receptor set was obtained from an adult who was a healthcare worker with PCR-confirmed SARS-CoV-2 infection or an uninfected control (not recorded which). Both conserved end residues are part of each CDR3. The order of the fields is D gene, V gene, clone size, J gene, CDR3 protein, CDR3 DNA. The D gene is left open where the match is weak. Some rows have no size entry. The others give once, few or many, or a class for an expanded clone.

NA	TRBV12-3/TRBV12-4	NA	TRBJ1-1	CASSLEDGDEAFF	TGTGCCAGCAGTCTCGAGGACGGTGATGAAGCTTTCTTT
NA	TRBV28	NA	TRBJ1-1	CASSFHNTEAFF	TGTGCCAGCAGTTTTCATAACACTGAAGCTTTCTTT
NA	TRBV27	many	TRBJ1-1	CASSLNQANTEAFF	TGTGCCAGCAGTTTAAACCAGGCTAACACTGAAGCTTTCTTT
NA	TRBV7-8	NA	TRBJ2-3	CASSPRTPPDTQYF	TGTGCCAGCAGCCCGCGGACACCCCCAGATACGCAGTATTTT
TRBD2	TRBV6-6	few	TRBJ2-1	CASSTLGREVYNEQFF	TGTGCCAGCAGTACCCTTGGGCGGGAGGTGTACAATGAGCAGTTCTTC
NA	TRBV20-1	many	TRBJ2-7	CSASSSGSESSYEQYF	TGCAGTGCTAGTTCAAGCGGGTCAGAAAGCTCCTACGAGCAGTACTTC
TRBD2	TRBV28	many	TRBJ2-1	CASSFIPGLGIEQFF	TGTGCCAGCAGTTTCATTCCGGGACTAGGTATTGAGCAGTTCTTC
TRBD1	TRBV9	many	TRBJ2-1	CASSAGTGVSLKQFF	TGTGCCAGCAGCGCCGGGACAGGGGTTTCTCTAAAGCAGTTCTTC
TRBD2	TRBV4-3	few	TRBJ2-2	CASSQVVTSGTGELFF	TGCGCCAGCAGCCAAGTCGTTACTAGCGGGACCGGGGAGCTGTTTTTT
NA	TRBV7-9	few	TRBJ2-2	CASSPDGAGELFF	TGTGCCAGCAGCCCGGATGGGGCCGGGGAGCTGTTTTTT
TRBD1	TRBV28	NA	TRBJ2-3	CASSLPGTAGNTQYF	TGTGCCAGCAGTTTGCCCGGGACAGCAGGGAATACGCAGTATTTT
NA	TRBV3-1	few	TRBJ2-2	CASSPEGRAGNTGELFF	TGTGCCAGCAGCCCCGAAGGCAGGGCGGGAAACACCGGGGAGCTGTTTTTT
NA	TRBV5-5	few	TRBJ2-7	CASSLEPFLNYEQYF	TGTGCCAGCAGCTTGGAGCCCTTCCTTAACTACGAGCAGTACTTC
NA	TRBV6-5	many	TRBJ2-3	CASSYSSTDTQYF	TGTGCCAGCAGTTACAGTAGCACAGATACGCAGTATTTT
NA	TRBV12-3/TRBV12-4	many	TRBJ1-4	CASSSTGGYEKLFF	TGTGCCAGCAGCTCGACAGGCGGATATGAAAAACTGTTTTTT
NA	TRBV6-2/TRBV6-3	many	TRBJ1-5	CASSYVGASNQPQHF	TGTGCCAGCAGTTACGTGGGTGCGAGCAATCAGCCCCAGCATTTT
NA	TRBV6-4	NA	TRBJ2-2	CASSDSNLGEVGELFF	TGTGCCAGCAGTGACTCGAATTTAGGGGAGGTCGGGGAGCTGTTTTTT
TRBD1	TRBV10-1	NA	TRBJ2-5	CASSAGQGVRETQYF	TGCGCCAGCAGTGCTGGACAGGGGGTACGAGAGACCCAGTACTTC
TRBD1	TRBV7-2	NA	TRBJ1-1	CASSSFQGGTEAFF	TGTGCCAGCAGCTCTTTTCAGGGGGGGACTGAAGCTTTCTTT
NA	TRBV7-2	NA	TRBJ2-7	CASSWVGDEQYF	TGTGCCAGCAGCTGGGTTGGGGACGAGCAGTACTTC
TRBD1	TRBV11-3	few	TRBJ2-3	CASSLGLGQGTDTQYF	TGTGCCAGCAGCTTAGGGCTGGGACAGGGAACAGATACGCAGTATTTT
NA	TRBV29-1	NA	TRBJ2-1	CSVIQRYNEQFF	TGCAGCGTCATCCAGCGGTACAATGAGCAGTTCTTC
NA	TRBV4-3	few	TRBJ1-1	CASSQDLGRRGMAFF	TGCGCCAGCAGCCAAGATTTGGGTCGAAGGGGAATGGCTTTCTTT
NA	TRBV7-9	many	TRBJ2-2	CASSFAQTNTGELFF	TGTGCCAGCAGCTTCGCACAGACGAACACCGGGGAGCTGTTTTTT
TRBD1	TRBV6-2/TRBV6-3	NA	TRBJ2-5	CASSTGQAYQETQYF	TGTGCCAGCAGTACGGGACAGGCGTACCAAGAGACCCAGTACTTC
NA	TRBV11-2	few	TRBJ2-2	CASPREGNTGELFF	TGTGCCAGCCCCCGGGAAGGGAACACCGGGGAGCTGTTTTTT
TRBD1	TRBV12-3/TRBV12-4	many	TRBJ2-7	CASSSPQGVGEQYF	TGTGCCAGCAGTTCCCCCCAGGGGGTGGGAGAGCAGTACTTC
NA	TRBV4-3	few	TRBJ1-1	CASSQGAQGYTEAFF	TGCGCCAGCAGCCAGGGGGCACAGGGCTACACTGAAGCTTTCTTT
NA	TRBV6-5	few	TRBJ1-2	CASRVGGPNYGYTF	TGTGCCAGCAGAGTAGGTGGCCCTAACTATGGCTACACCTTC
TRBD1	TRBV27	many	TRBJ2-7	CASSSGQGWNEQYF	TGTGCCAGCAGCTCAGGACAGGGTTGGAACGAGCAGTACTTC
NA	TRBV11-3	NA	TRBJ2-4	CASSLGPTVAKNIQYF	TGTGCCAGCAGCTTAGGTCCAACTGTAGCCAAAAACATTCAGTACTTC
NA	TRBV6-5	few	TRBJ2-1	CASSYSTSGEQFF	TGTGCCAGCAGTTACTCGACGTCCGGTGAGCAGTTCTTC
NA	TRBV7-2	NA	TRBJ2-7	CASSDQNYLAEQYF	TGTGCCAGCAGCGACCAGAATTATTTGGCCGAGCAGTACTTC